One sample yielded the 27 T cell receptor beta chains listed below, sequenced in a study of cytotoxic CD8 clonotypes in ibrutinib-treated CLL. Profiling relied on immunoSEQ multiplex PCR, and the TCRdb table lists in-frame clones only, not all of them. The sample has approximately 210,000 clones, 72% seen once. The starting material was PBMCs, obtained after 24 months of ibrutinib treatment. The receptor source for this set is a human donor with chronic lymphocytic leukemia.

This clone has only one observation. This chain joins TRBV11-1 and TRBJ2-7; 9 bases align to TRBD1. J gave up 4 bases and V 6 bases, and 7 bases lay outside the gene matches. This CDR3 region has 14 residues. Germline V gene sequence: CDR1 SGHAT, CDR2 FQDESV (reference sequence). CDR3 residues: CASSSGTGLYEQYF. CDR3 DNA sequence: TGTGCCAGCAGTTCCGGGACAGGGCTGTACGAGCAGTACTTC.

This sequence joins TRBV7-9 and TRBJ1-1; the D gene is possibly TRBD1 (5 bases). Trimming shortened V by 6 bases and J by 13 bases, and 21 bases separated the two germline ends. The CDR3 covers 13 residues. The V gene's germline CDR1 is SEHNR and CDR2 FQNEAQ (reference sequence). The CDR3 loop reads CASRIGDWSGDFF. CDR3 nucleotide sequence: TGTGCCAGCAGGATAGGGGACTGGTCTGGAGATTTCTTT.

This clone was observed once. CDR3 loop: CACTRDRGGEQYF. The DNA of the CDR3 is TGTGCCTGTACCCGGGACAGGGGGGGCGAGCAGTACTTC. This rearrangement joins TRBV19 to TRBJ2-7, with 11 bases that match TRBD1. The CDR3 sequence is 13 residues long. V shed 11 bases and J 6 bases; nucleotides not matched to a gene: 9. Germline loops: CDR1 LNHDA, CDR2 SQIVND (reference sequence).

The chain uses TRBV20-1 and TRBJ2-7; no clear D gene. The V end was cut by 4 bases, the J end by 3 bases, with 7 bases between. Per germline, CDR1 DFQATT and CDR2 SNEGSKA (reference sequence). This CDR3 is built from 11 residues. The CDR3 sequence: CSAITYYEQYF. The CDR3 DNA is TGCAGTGCTATCACTTACTACGAGCAGTACTTC.

The rearrangement uses TRBV27 and TRBJ2-3, with D unclear. V gave up 3 bases and J gave up 7 bases, with 11 bases separating them. The CDR3 loop spans 13 amino acids. CDR1 is MNHEY and CDR2 is SMNVEV in the germline V gene (reference sequence). CDR3 coding DNA: TGTGCCAGCAGTTTCCGAATGAGGAATACGCAGTATTTT. It yields the protein CASSFRMRNTQYF.

The chain links TRBV9 to TRBJ1-1; D gene unclear. The CDR3 consists of 13 residues. V was pared by 0 bases and J by 4 bases, with 7 bases between. CDR1 is SGDLS and CDR2 is YYNGEE in the germline V gene. This chain's CDR3 is CASSVGAVTEAFF. The CDR3 DNA follows: TGTGCCAGCAGCGTAGGGGCTGTCACTGAAGCTTTCTTT.

The V call is TRBV27, the J call TRBJ2-7, with 10 bases lining up with TRBD2. The CDR3 runs to 17 residues. Germline CDR1 reads MNHEY; CDR2 reads SMNVEV (reference sequence). Germline trimming cut 1 base from V and 7 bases from J; bases unmatched to any gene: 13. This CDR3 is CASSLFMGLAGVEEQYF. As DNA, the CDR3 is TGTGCCAGCAGTTTATTTATGGGTCTAGCGGGAGTAGAGGAGCAGTACTTC.

V gene TRBV6-1 combines with J gene TRBJ2-7, with 7 bases lining up with TRBD1. V was clipped by 3 bases and J by 6 bases; unmatched bases: 8. CDR1 and CDR2 from the germline V gene are MNHNS and SASEGT. This CDR3 spans 14 amino acids. CDR3 amino acids: CASSDDGQVTEQYF. CDR3 in DNA: TGTGCCAGCAGTGACGACGGACAGGTGACCGAGCAGTACTTC.

CDR3 in DNA: TGTGCCAGCAGCGAGCGGGGGGAATCTTTCTTCTCTGGAAACACCATATATTTT. Protein product: CASSERGESFFSGNTIYF. The chain joins TRBV9 to TRBJ1-3, with a tentative D call TRBD1 (5 bases). CDR3 size: 18 residues. Trimming shortened V by 3 bases and J by 0 bases, and 19 bases separated the two germline ends. Germline V lookup: CDR1 SGDLS, CDR2 YYNGEE.

The chain recombines TRBV9 with TRBJ2-2, with 14 bases fitting TRBD2. The length of the CDR3 is 17 residues. The germline CDR1 and CDR2 sequences are SGDLS and YYNGEE. Trimming at V came to 4 bases and at J to 1 base, leaving 3 bases not matched to a gene. As DNA, the CDR3 is TGTGCCAGCAGCCTGGGACTAGCGGGAGAGAACACCGGGGAGCTGTTTTTT. Protein product: CASSLGLAGENTGELFF.

The CDR3 sequence is CASSYNIGQNTEAFF. The CDR3 DNA reads TGTGCCAGCAGTTACAATATAGGACAGAACACTGAAGCTTTCTTT. The genes are TRBV6-5 and TRBJ1-1; the D gene is possibly TRBD1 (5 bases). Per germline, CDR1 MNHEY and CDR2 SVGAGI. This CDR3 region has 15 residues. Trimming shortened V by 2 bases and J by 1 base, and 11 bases separated the two germline ends.

The V and J genes are TRBV7-9 and TRBJ2-2; D is unclear. The germline gives CDR1 SEHNR, CDR2 FQNEAQ (reference sequence). The CDR3 is 13 amino acids. Trimming took 1 base from V and 4 from J, leaving 4 bases between them. This CDR3 reads CASSLGSTGELFF. The CDR3 bases are TGTGCCAGCAGCTTAGGGAGCACCGGGGAGCTGTTTTTT.

The rearrangement joins TRBV7-2 to TRBJ2-1; D not certain. This CDR3 spans 15 amino acids. V lost 1 base and J 7 bases, leaving 14 bases between the germline ends. CDR1 is SGHTA, CDR2 FQGNSA, per germline. CDR3 coding DNA: TGTGCCAGCAGCTTAGAATCTTTCGGGTGGAATGAGCAGTTCTTC. Protein: CASSLESFGWNEQFF. The full variable domain, rest sourced from reference TRBV7-2 and TRBJ2-1, is GAGVSQSPSNKVTEKGKDVELRCDPISGHTALYWYRQSLGQGLEFLIYFQGNSAPDKSGLPSDRFSAERTGGSVSTLTIQRTQQEDSAVYLCASSLESFGWNEQFFGPGTRLTVL.

This chain links TRBV29-1 with TRBJ2-5; the D gene is possibly TRBD1 (6 bases). The CDR3 is 16 residues long. Germline CDR1 reads SQVTM; CDR2 reads ANQGSEA. V was pared by 7 bases and J by 5 bases, with 26 bases between. This CDR3 is CSATWQDRNFRETQYF. In DNA form, the CDR3 reads TGCAGCGCCACCTGGCAAGACAGGAACTTTCGGGAGACCCAGTACTTC.

This rearrangement joins TRBV11-3 to TRBJ2-4; 11 bases are a match to TRBD1. There are 14 residues in the CDR3. V was clipped by 5 bases and J by 8 bases; unmatched bases: 5. The germline CDR1 and CDR2 sequences are SGHNT and YENEEA. CDR3 bases: TGTGCCAGCAGCCCTGGACAGGGGGCGGACATTCAGTACTTC. It encodes CASSPGQGADIQYF.

The chain is built from TRBV29-1 and TRBJ2-3; 7 bases agree with TRBD2. The CDR3 has 14 amino acids. Germline loops: CDR1 SQVTM, CDR2 ANQGSEA. The V and J ends lost 6 bases and 2 bases, in that order; junction bases with no gene match: 8. The CDR3 reads CSVREGSYTDTQYF. In DNA, the CDR3 is TGCAGCGTGAGGGAGGGCTCTTACACAGATACGCAGTATTTT.

This clone appeared a few times. The chain has TRBV28 and TRBJ2-7; the D is unclear. V was pared by 4 bases and J by 0 bases, with 10 bases between. The CDR3 sequence is 14 residues long. Germline V gene data show CDR1 as MDHEN and CDR2 as SYDVKM. CDR3 nucleotides: TGTGCCAGCAGTTCCAGGACGGGCTCCTACGAGCAGTACTTC. Residues: CASSSRTGSYEQYF.

This chain joins TRBV7-9 and TRBJ2-5; D perhaps matches TRBD1 (6 bases). V was clipped by 3 bases and J by 4 bases, with 12 bases between them. The CDR3 runs to 14 residues. CDR1 is SEHNR, CDR2 FQNEAQ, per germline (reference sequence). CDR3 region: CASSFGGAAETQYF. CDR3 coding DNA: TGTGCCAGCAGCTTTGGGGGCGCGGCAGAGACCCAGTACTTC.

The chain links TRBV29-1 to TRBJ2-3, with D perhaps given as TRBD1 or TRBD2 (5 bases each). V lost 3 bases and J lost 6, with 13 bases in between. CDR1 SQVTM and CDR2 ANQGSEA come from the germline V gene. CDR3 length: 13 residues. CDR3 sequence reads: CSVDKGSSDTQYF. CDR3 nucleotide sequence: TGCAGCGTTGACAAGGGGAGTTCGGATACGCAGTATTTT.

This sequence joins TRBV7-9 and TRBJ1-4; D is perhaps TRBD1 (6 bases). Germline V gene data show CDR1 as SEHNR and CDR2 as FQNEAQ (reference sequence). The CDR3 is made up of 16 amino acids. V lost 4 bases to trimming and J lost 4 bases, with 16 bases between them. As DNA, the CDR3 is TGTGCCAGCAGCTCCCCTACCCGGGACATTAATGAAAAACTGTTTTTT. Translating gives CASSSPTRDINEKLFF.

This CDR3 is CASSPKPGQGKETQYF. The CDR3 nucleotides read TGTGCCAGCAGCCCCAAACCGGGACAGGGGAAAGAGACCCAGTACTTC. J is TRBJ2-5 and V is TRBV7-9; 10 nucleotides match TRBD1. This CDR3 has 16 amino acids. Germline trimming cut 5 bases from V and 3 bases from J; bases unmatched to any gene: 9. Germline loops: CDR1 SEHNR, CDR2 FQNEAQ (reference sequence).

This chain uses TRBV2 with TRBJ2-1; D gene uncertain. The CDR3 has 15 amino acids. Germline V gene lookup returns CDR1 SNHLY and CDR2 FYNNEI. Deletions cut 3 bases from V and 4 bases from J, with 13 bases between. The DNA for the CDR3 is TGTGCCAGCAGTGACCCCCCCCAGAATTACAATGAGCAGTTCTTC. It specifies CASSDPPQNYNEQFF.

The J gene is TRBJ1-2, the V gene TRBV28, with unresolved D. V lost 5 bases to trimming and J lost 6 bases, with 16 bases between them. The CDR3 totals 14 residues. Germline-derived CDR1 and CDR2 are MDHEN and SYDVKM. CDR3 protein: CASSPLVESNGYTF. The CDR3 DNA sequence: TGTGCCAGCAGTCCCCTGGTGGAGAGCAATGGCTACACCTTC.

This clone appeared once. The chain employs TRBV15 and TRBJ2-7; TRBD2 matches at 7 bases. The trim removed 0 bases at V and 3 bases at J, leaving 5 bases unmatched. Germline CDR1 is LNHNV and CDR2 is YYDKDF (reference sequence). This CDR3 contains 15 residues. In DNA, the CDR3 is TGTGCCACCAGCAGAGATTCAGCGGGACTCTACGAGCAGTACTTC. It specifies CATSRDSAGLYEQYF.

The chain carries TRBV7-2 and TRBJ2-3; the match to TRBD2 covers 8 bases. V was pared by 1 base and J by 6 bases, with 9 bases of the junction left unmatched. This CDR3 region has 16 residues. The germline gives CDR1 SGHTA, CDR2 FQGNSA. This CDR3 reads CASSLGTSGYVDTQYF. CDR3 sequence (DNA): TGTGCCAGCAGCTTAGGCACTAGCGGATACGTCGATACGCAGTATTTT.

The genes are TRBV4-2 and TRBJ2-7; D unclear. The CDR3 sequence is 14 residues long. The germline CDR1 and CDR2 sequences are LGHNA and YNFKEQ. The ends were cut back, 1 base at V and 5 bases at J, with 12 bases in the middle. The CDR3 region is CASSQVGRVHEQYF. For the CDR3, the DNA is TGTGCCAGCAGCCAAGTAGGTAGGGTTCACGAGCAGTACTTC.

The chain combines TRBV4-1 with TRBJ2-2; D gene ambiguous. Trimming removed 4 bases at V and 6 bases at J, with 12 bases between. Germline V gives CDR1 MGHRA, CDR2 YSYEKL. The CDR3 is 14 residues long. The CDR3 sequence: CASSRPTNPGELFF. Written as DNA, the CDR3 is TGCGCCAGCAGCCGTCCGACAAACCCCGGGGAGCTGTTTTTT.